This T cell receptor (beta chain) was sequenced during a study of blood T cell repertoires in COVID-19. Participant-given clinical history determined each cohort assignment. The repertoire was sequenced with immunoSEQ multiplex PCR; TCRdb's copy has only in-frame clones and lacks some. Altogether 350,000 to 400,000 clones are present, 88% being singletons, with the ten largest covering about 0.89%. Germline values: CDR1 SGHRS, CDR2 YFSETQ. The CDR3 consists of 13 residues. Trimming took 3 bases from V and 1 from J, leaving 7 bases between them. The V gene is TRBV5-1, the J gene TRBJ1-1; D unresolved. This TCR came from a woman in her thirties with acute COVID-19. Sequenced input: PBMCs or T cells enriched from blood (not recorded which). The CDR3 loop reads CASSSSGNTEAFF. The DNA of the CDR3 is TGCGCCAGCAGCTCGTCGGGGAACACTGAAGCTTTCTTT.